This T cell receptor (beta chain) stems from a study of PD-L1 blockade in urothelial cancer. In the study overall: Anywhere from 0 to 3 prior chemotherapy regimens had been received by patients. Points from the study as a whole: Lower pretreatment blood TCR clonality, under the median, predicted better survival, researchers reported.

Concerning this clone: Its specificity is unknown.

PCRs were each spiked with synthetic TCR analog templates. Assay: immunoSEQ multiplex PCR; the TCRdb copy retains only in-frame clones and omits some. The table lists around 30,000 clones, around 87% of them singletons. CDR3 length: 13 amino acids. Germline V lookup: CDR1 SGHTA, CDR2 FQGTGA. Trimming took off 0 bases at V and 8 bases at J, with 10 bases between the two ends. This chain connects TRBV7-3 to TRBJ1-1, with D tentatively TRBD1 (5 bases). Here the sequenced sample was PBMCs, taken around atezolizumab (anti-PD-L1) treatment. The receptor was isolated from a man aged 45-60 years with urothelial cancer. The CDR3 DNA is TGTGCCAGCAGCTTAACTCAGGGCTCAGAAGCTTTCTTT. Translated, it gives CASSLTQGSEAFF. Looking up the rest from reference TRBV7-3 and TRBJ1-1 gives the full variable domain: GAGVSQTPSNKVTEKGKYVELRCDPISGHTALYWYRQSLGQGPEFLIYFQGTGAADDSGLPNDRFFAVRPEGSVSTLKIQRTERGDSAVYLCASSLTQGSEAFFGQGTRLTVV.